These T cell receptor beta chains were read from a single sample in a study of CD8+ T cells in alopecia areata. TCRdb's copy holds only in-frame clones and misses some; the assay was immunoSEQ multiplex PCR. Of about 190,000 clones in the sample, 55% to 70% were seen once. The sequenced sample was CD4+ T cells sorted from blood, obtained at week 4, from a patient treated with tofacitinib. The receptors derive from a human donor with alopecia areata. Each CDR3 is given without its conserved first and last residue. Some rows mark clone size as missing; the rest say once, few, many or name a class of expanded clone.

J gene: TRBJ1-5
V gene: TRBV7-2
clone size: -
CDR3 protein: ASSLWINQPQH

J gene: TRBJ2-5
V gene: TRBV30
clone size: -
CDR3 protein: AHAPSPQETQY

J gene: TRBJ2-1
V gene: TRBV5-6
clone size: -
CDR3 protein: ASSLLGVGGGNEQF

J gene: TRBJ2-5
V gene: TRBV19
clone size: -
CDR3 protein: ASSRGTSVWETQY

J gene: TRBJ2-7
V gene: TRBV27
clone size: few
CDR3 protein: APGLAGEQY

J gene: TRBJ2-7
V gene: TRBV6-5
clone size: -
CDR3 protein: ASRGGLGNEQY

J gene: TRBJ1-1
V gene: TRBV29-1
clone size: -
CDR3 protein: SVGSRASMNTEAF

J gene: TRBJ2-5
V gene: TRBV29-1
clone size: few
CDR3 protein: SATSGKETQY

J gene: TRBJ2-7
V gene: TRBV25-1
clone size: -
CDR3 protein: ASSVGGLSYEQY

J gene: TRBJ1-1
V gene: TRBV25-1
clone size: -
CDR3 protein: ATRQLNTEAF

J gene: TRBJ2-7
V gene: TRBV29-1
clone size: -
CDR3 protein: SVTPQGSSYEQY